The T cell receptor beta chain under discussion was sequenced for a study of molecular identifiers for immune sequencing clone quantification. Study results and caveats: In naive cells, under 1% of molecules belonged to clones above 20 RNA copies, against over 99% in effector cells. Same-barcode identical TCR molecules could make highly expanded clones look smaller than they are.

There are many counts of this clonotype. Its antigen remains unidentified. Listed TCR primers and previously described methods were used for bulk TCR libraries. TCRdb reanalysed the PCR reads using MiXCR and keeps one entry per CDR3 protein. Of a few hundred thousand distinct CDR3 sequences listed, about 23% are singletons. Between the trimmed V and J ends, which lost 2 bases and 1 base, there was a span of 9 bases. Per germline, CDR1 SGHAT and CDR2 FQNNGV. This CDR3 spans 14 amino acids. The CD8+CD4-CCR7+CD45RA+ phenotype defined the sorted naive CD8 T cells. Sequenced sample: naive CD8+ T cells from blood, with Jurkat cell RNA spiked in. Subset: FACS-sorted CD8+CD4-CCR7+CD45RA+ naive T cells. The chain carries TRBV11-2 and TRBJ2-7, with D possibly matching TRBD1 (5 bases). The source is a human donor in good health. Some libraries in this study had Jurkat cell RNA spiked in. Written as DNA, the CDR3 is TGTGCCAGCAGCTTACTCGCAGGGTCCTACGAGCAGTACTTC. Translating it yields CASSLLAGSYEQYF. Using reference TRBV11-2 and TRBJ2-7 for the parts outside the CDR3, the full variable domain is EAGVAQSPRYKIIEKRQSVAFWCNPISGHATLYWYQQILGQGPKLLIQFQNNGVVDDSQLPKDRFSAERLKGVDSTLKIQPAKLEDSAVYLCASSLLAGSYEQYFGPGTRLTVT.